A selection of T cell receptor beta chains follows, all from one sample in a study of blood T cell repertoires in COVID-19. Sequenced by immunoSEQ multiplex PCR; TCRdb stores in-frame clones only, minus some. This sample carries some 70,000 clones, around 87% of them seen once, and the ten largest clones take about 15%. Sequenced input: peripheral blood. Receptors originate from a middle-aged man with COVID-19, enrolled during active disease. Both conserved end residues are part of each CDR3.

V gene: TRBV3-1/TRBV3-2; J gene: TRBJ1-5; CDR3 protein: CASSQNGLQPQHF
V gene: TRBV29-1; J gene: TRBJ2-7; CDR3 protein: CSVWDSFSYEQYF
V gene: TRBV6-1; J gene: TRBJ2-7; CDR3 protein: CASSEWGQSYEQYF
V gene: TRBV5-1; J gene: TRBJ2-1; CDR3 protein: CASSKLAGNEQFF
V gene: TRBV11-2; J gene: TRBJ1-1; CDR3 protein: CASSFRGLAEAFF
V gene: TRBV6-5; J gene: TRBJ2-4; CDR3 protein: CASREGGAGDIQYF
V gene: TRBV7-9; J gene: TRBJ1-6; CDR3 protein: CASSWGQGGSYNSPLHF
V gene: TRBV27; J gene: TRBJ2-7; CDR3 protein: CASRGLAGTTYEQYF
V gene: TRBV5-4; J gene: TRBJ2-5; CDR3 protein: CASSFATQETQYF
V gene: TRBV27; J gene: TRBJ2-2; CDR3 protein: CASSLPGANTGELFF
V gene: TRBV5-4; J gene: TRBJ2-7; CDR3 protein: CASSASVQGNHEQYF
V gene: TRBV4-1; J gene: TRBJ2-7; CDR3 protein: CASSPFQRGGTYEQYF
V gene: TRBV6-5; J gene: TRBJ2-7; CDR3 protein: CASSRWGELGEQYF
V gene: TRBV2; J gene: TRBJ1-4; CDR3 protein: CASREQQGFNEKLFF
V gene: TRBV12-3/TRBV12-4; J gene: TRBJ1-2; CDR3 protein: CASGQGYGYTF
V gene: TRBV5-6; J gene: TRBJ2-3; CDR3 protein: CASSTPGLDTQYF
V gene: TRBV19; J gene: TRBJ1-5; CDR3 protein: CASSVRGRASEPQHF
V gene: TRBV10-3; J gene: TRBJ1-1; CDR3 protein: CAISPGQGLAMNTEAFF
V gene: TRBV5-1; J gene: TRBJ1-3; CDR3 protein: CASSSQGTGNTIYF
V gene: TRBV5-1; J gene: TRBJ2-3; CDR3 protein: CASSFGEADTQYF
V gene: TRBV25-1; J gene: TRBJ1-1; CDR3 protein: CASRPKGRILDTEAFF
V gene: TRBV20-1; J gene: TRBJ2-5; CDR3 protein: CSASSSGGHQETQYF
V gene: TRBV27; J gene: TRBJ2-1; CDR3 protein: CASRLTGFRAYNEQFF
V gene: TRBV3-1/TRBV3-2; J gene: TRBJ2-1; CDR3 protein: CASSRLLEGEQFF
V gene: TRBV20-1; J gene: TRBJ2-7; CDR3 protein: CSGTGTYEQYF